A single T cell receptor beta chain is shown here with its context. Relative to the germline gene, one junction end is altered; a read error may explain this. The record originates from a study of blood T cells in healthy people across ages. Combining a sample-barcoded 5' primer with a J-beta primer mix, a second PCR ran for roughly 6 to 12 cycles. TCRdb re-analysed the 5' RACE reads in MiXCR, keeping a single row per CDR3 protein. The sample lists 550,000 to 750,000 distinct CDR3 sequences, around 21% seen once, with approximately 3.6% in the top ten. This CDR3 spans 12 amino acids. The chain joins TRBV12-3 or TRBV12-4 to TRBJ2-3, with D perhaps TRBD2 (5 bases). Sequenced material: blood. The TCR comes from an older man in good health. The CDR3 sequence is CAGRALADVEYF. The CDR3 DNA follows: TGTGCCGGCAGAGCTCTAGCAGATGTGGAGTATTTT.